This T cell receptor (beta chain) emerged from a study of shared T cell receptors in the human thymus. Profiling relied on immunoSEQ multiplex PCR, and the TCRdb table lists in-frame clones only, not all of them. Counted here are approximately 400,000 clones, 95% occurring once; the ten biggest clones make up 0.015% to 0.02%. V dropped 0 bases and J dropped 1 base, with 10 bases sitting between them. Germline CDR1 is KGHSH and CDR2 is LQKENI. The CDR3 consists of 16 residues. The receptor comes from a human donor. This chain connects TRBV18 to TRBJ1-5; no firm D call. The source material was thymocytes. CDR3 DNA: TGTGCCAGCTCACCACCGGGTAATACGAGCAATCAGCCCCAGCATTTT. Its translation is CASSPPGNTSNQPQHF.